The 10 T cell receptor beta chains presented below share a single source sample, sequenced in a study of T cell clones after liver transplantation. Only in-frame clones appear in the TCRdb table, and some are missing; sequencing was by immunoSEQ multiplex PCR. The sample holds approximately 65,000 clones, over 90% seen once. Sample: CD4+ T cells from blood, taken roughly 25 months after liver transplant. Source of these receptors: a human patient who received a liver transplant. The T cells may partly be graft donor cells.

V and J are TRBV11-2 and TRBJ2-3; 7 bases fit TRBD1. The germline V gene has CDR1 SGHAT and CDR2 FQNNGV. The CDR3 totals 15 residues. J was trimmed by 0 bases and V by 1 base; bases with no gene match: 1. CDR3 in DNA: TGTGCCAGCAGCTTAGGGGACAGAAGCACAGATACGCAGTATTTT. Amino acids: CASSLGDRSTDTQYF.

V gene TRBV7-9 combines with J gene TRBJ1-4; D may be TRBD1 (5 bases). The CDR3 runs 14 residues. Trimming took off 2 bases at V and 6 bases at J, with 10 bases between the two ends. Germline V gives CDR1 SEHNR, CDR2 FQNEAQ (reference sequence). The CDR3 nucleotides are TGTGCCAGCAGCTTAAAGGGGTTTGATGAAAAACTGTTTTTT. The encoded protein is CASSLKGFDEKLFF.

This chain joins TRBV27 and TRBJ2-3, with D perhaps given as TRBD1 or TRBD2 (5 bases each). V was trimmed by 7 bases and J by 0 bases, leaving 17 bases between them. Germline V lookup: CDR1 MNHEY, CDR2 SMNVEV (reference sequence). This CDR3 spans 16 amino acids. CDR3: CASTPRDRGSTDTQYF. The CDR3 DNA sequence: TGTGCCAGCACCCCCCGGGACCGGGGAAGCACAGATACGCAGTATTTT.

J is TRBJ1-4 and V is TRBV7-2; 9 bases fit TRBD1. Germline V lookup: CDR1 SGHTA, CDR2 FQGNSA. V trimming: 5 bases; J trimming: 8 bases; junction bases outside the gene matches: 9. This CDR3 is built from 15 residues. The CDR3 is CASSAGDRVVEKLFF. The DNA of the CDR3 is TGTGCCAGCAGCGCCGGGGACAGGGTAGTGGAAAAACTGTTTTTT.

The chain combines TRBV7-9 with TRBJ2-1, with 8 bases fitting TRBD2. The CDR3 extends over 19 amino acids. V lost 6 bases and J lost 2; bases outside the gene matches: 18. Germline V gene data show CDR1 as SEHNR and CDR2 as FQNEAQ (reference sequence). This chain's CDR3 is CASSFKAIAGPTTYNEQFF. The CDR3 DNA reads TGTGCCAGCAGTTTTAAAGCAATAGCGGGGCCGACCACCTACAATGAGCAGTTCTTC. The variable domain in full, with the rest retrieved from reference TRBV7-9 and TRBJ2-1, is DTGVSQNPRHKITKRGQNVTFRCDPISEHNRLYWYRQTLGQGPEFLTYFQNEAQLEKSRLLSDRFSAERPKGSFSTLEIQRTEQGDSAMYLCASSFKAIAGPTTYNEQFFGPGTRLTVL.

The V gene is TRBV28, the J gene TRBJ2-7; D unclear. Trimming shortened V by 1 base and J by 2 bases, and 12 bases separated the two germline ends. The CDR3 is made up of 15 amino acids. Germline loops: CDR1 MDHEN, CDR2 SYDVKM. This CDR3 reads CASSLSPRKAYEQYF. The CDR3 DNA sequence: TGTGCCAGCAGTTTATCCCCCAGGAAAGCCTACGAGCAGTACTTC. Complete variable domain (other parts from reference TRBV28 and TRBJ2-7): DVKVTQSSRYLVKRTGEKVFLECVQDMDHENMFWYRQDPGLGLRLIYFSYDVKMKEKGDIPEGYSVSREKKERFSLILESASTNQTSMYLCASSLSPRKAYEQYFGPGTRLTVT.

CDR3 bases: TGTGCCAGCAGCTTAATTGGGTTCCTAGCGGGGACCACAGATACGCAGTATTTT. Translation: CASSLIGFLAGTTDTQYF. The chain employs TRBV11-1 and TRBJ2-3; TRBD2 aligns across 9 bases. Germline CDR1 reads SGHAT; CDR2 reads FQDESV (reference sequence). With V trimmed by 2 bases and J by 2 bases, 11 bases remained unmatched. CDR3 length: 18 residues.

V is TRBV5-6 and J is TRBJ2-2, with D perhaps matching TRBD1 (5 bases). Germline-derived CDR1 and CDR2 are SGHDT and YYEEEE. This CDR3 region has 16 residues. V was shortened by 3 bases and J by 7 bases, with 19 bases between the two germline ends. The CDR3: CASSWMVRRGDGELFF. Here the CDR3 DNA reads TGTGCCAGCAGCTGGATGGTGAGAAGGGGCGACGGGGAGCTGTTTTTT.

The rearrangement joins TRBV28 to TRBJ1-4; perhaps TRBD1 as D (5 bases). This CDR3 region has 14 residues. The V end was cut by 3 bases, the J end by 2 bases, with 7 bases between. Germline assignment: CDR1 MDHEN and CDR2 SYDVKM. CDR3 nucleotides: TGTGCCAGCAGTTTTACAGGTACTAATGAAAAACTGTTTTTT. Its translation is CASSFTGTNEKLFF.

The rearrangement uses TRBV6-6 and TRBJ2-7; D is ambiguous. Germline CDR1 reads MNHNY; CDR2 reads SVGAGI (reference sequence). CDR3 length: 14 amino acids. Trimming pared 2 bases from V and 2 bases from J, leaving 10 bases between. CDR3 DNA sequence: TGTGCCAGCAGTTACGGGCAGAGGACCTACGAGCAGTACTTC. Translating gives CASSYGQRTYEQYF.